This is a list of T cell receptor beta chains from one sample in a study of T-cell memory formation after mild COVID-19. In TCRdb, the 5' RACE reads were re-called with MiXCR into one record per CDR3 protein. This sample carries about 340,000 distinct CDR3 sequences, 13% to 15% of them seen once, and the ten largest clones take 22%. Material for sequencing was PBMCs or a T cell subset sorted from them (not recorded which). Every receptor here comes from a man between 18 and 35 years old who had mild COVID-19 (a few samples of this study predate the infection). Cell type and time point are not known. Each CDR3 is given with its conserved first and last residue. The order of the fields is V gene, J gene, clone size, D gene, CDR3 DNA, CDR3 protein. The D gene is left open where the match is weak. Not all rows give a size; the values are once, few, many and, for expanded clones, a class.

>TRBV5-1|TRBJ2-5|NA|NA
TGCGCCAGCAGCTTGTCGGGACTCCCCGGTAATGGGGACTTC
CASSLSGLPGNGDF
>TRBV5-1|TRBJ1-4|few|NA
TGCGCCAGCAGCGGGGGCAGCACAACTAATGAAAAACTGTTTTTT
CASSGGSTTNEKLFF
>TRBV20-1|TRBJ2-3|NA|NA
TGCAGTGCTACCCGACAGATAGATACGCAGTATTTT
CSATRQIDTQYF
>TRBV6-2/TRBV6-3|TRBJ2-3|few|NA
TGTGCCAGCAACTCCGGGACATTCACAGATACGCAGTATTTT
CASNSGTFTDTQYF
>TRBV7-2|TRBJ2-2|NA|NA
TGTGCCAGCAGCTTAGTACGGGAAACCGGGGAGCTGTTTTTT
CASSLVRETGELFF
>TRBV10-3|TRBJ2-1|NA|NA
TGTGCCATCAGGGCCCGGGAATTTGACAATGAGCAGTTCTTC
CAIRAREFDNEQFF
>TRBV2|TRBJ1-2|NA|TRBD1
TGTGCCAGCAGTGGACAGGGTCGGGGCGGCTACACCTTC
CASSGQGRGGYTF
>TRBV6-2/TRBV6-3|TRBJ2-2|NA|NA
TGTGCCAGCAGTTACTCAGGCACCACCGGGGAGCTGTTTTTT
CASSYSGTTGELFF
>TRBV4-3|TRBJ2-5|NA|NA
TGCGCCAGCAGCCAAGATTCTATAGAGACCCAGTACTTC
CASSQDSIETQYF
>TRBV20-1|TRBJ1-5|many|TRBD1
TGCAGTGCCCCACTCCGGGACAGGGGCTATCAGCCCCAGCATTTT
CSAPLRDRGYQPQHF
>TRBV2|TRBJ1-3|few|NA
TGTGCCAGTGAAGGCGAGGATTTCAACTCTGGAAACACCATATATTTT
CASEGEDFNSGNTIYF
>TRBV29-1|TRBJ1-1|few|NA
TGCAGCGTTGAGATCCGGCAGGGCCTTAACACTGAAGCTTTCTTT
CSVEIRQGLNTEAFF
>TRBV9|TRBJ2-7|NA|TRBD1
TGTGCCAGCAGCGAAGGACAGGGGGCCTACGAGCAGTACTTC
CASSEGQGAYEQYF
>TRBV5-6|TRBJ2-5|many|TRBD1
TGTGCCAGCACCCCGGGGACAGATCGACACTTC
CASTPGTDRHF
>TRBV5-1|TRBJ2-2|NA|TRBD1
TGCGCCAGCGGACAATTAGGGACAGGGGGCCCGGCCGGGGAGCTGTTTTTT
CASGQLGTGGPAGELFF
>TRBV27|TRBJ1-2|many|TRBD1
TGTGCCAGCAGTTTAGGGACAGGAGGCTATGGCTACACCTTC
CASSLGTGGYGYTF
>TRBV6-6|TRBJ1-1|once|NA
TGTGCCAGCAGTTACTCTCAGGGGAAGGCTGAAGCTTTCTTT
CASSYSQGKAEAFF
>TRBV4-3|TRBJ1-2|few|NA
TGCGCCAGCAGCCAAGACGGTGGTGAGATCGGCTATGGCTACACCTTC
CASSQDGGEIGYGYTF
>TRBV9|TRBJ2-7|NA|TRBD1
TGTGCCAGCAGCGGCCCACGGACAGGTTTTGACGAGCAGTACTTC
CASSGPRTGFDEQYF
>TRBV5-5|TRBJ2-1|NA|TRBD1
TGTGCCAGCAGCCCCTGGACAGGGTCAAATGAGCAGTTCTTC
CASSPWTGSNEQFF
>TRBV7-2|TRBJ2-3|many|NA
TGTGCCAGCAGCCCGGGTTTGGGGCGTGAGGGCACAGATACGCAGTATTTT
CASSPGLGREGTDTQYF
>TRBV9|TRBJ2-3|NA|NA
TGTGCCAGCATATCACCCCCTGGTAGCACAGATACGCAGTATTTT
CASISPPGSTDTQYF
>TRBV6-1|TRBJ2-5|NA|TRBD1
TGTGCCAGCAGTGGACAGACAGGGGGCGAGACCCAGTACTTC
CASSGQTGGETQYF
>TRBV5-1|TRBJ2-5|NA|NA
TGCGCCAGCAGCTGGGCCTTTCTCAGTCAAGAGACCCAGTACTTC
CASSWAFLSQETQYF
>TRBV7-2|TRBJ2-3|few|NA
TGTGCCAGCAGCTTAGTTGGTGTCCTCACAGATACGCAGTATTTT
CASSLVGVLTDTQYF
>TRBV12-3/TRBV12-4|TRBJ1-5|few|NA
TGTGCCAGCAGGCCCCCGGGGGCGGGTAGCAATCAGCCCCAGCATTTT
CASRPPGAGSNQPQHF
>TRBV24-1|TRBJ2-1|NA|TRBD2
TGTGCCACCAGTGACCCCGGGGGGACTAACAATGAGCAGTTCTTC
CATSDPGGTNNEQFF